These 32 T cell receptor beta chains came from one sample sequenced in a study of cytomegalovirus exposure and HLA in healthy donors. Use of 60 Vbeta and 13 Jbeta primers characterized the PCR. Libraries were prepared by immunoSEQ multiplex PCR; TCRdb keeps only in-frame clonotypes and omits some of them. The sample yields more than 95,000 clones, around 82% seen once. The source material was PBMCs. The receptors here all came from a middle-aged man in good health and CMV-seronegative.

The V gene is TRBV11-1, the J gene TRBJ1-2, with D possibly being TRBD1 (6 bases). Trimming removed 0 bases from V and 5 bases from J, with 7 bases in between. CDR3 length equals 13 residues. Germline CDR1 reads SGHAT; CDR2 reads FQDESV (reference sequence). CDR3 protein: CASSLATGYGYTF. CDR3 in DNA: TGTGCCAGCAGCTTAGCGACAGGATATGGCTACACCTTC.

J is TRBJ1-3 and V is TRBV20-1, with D possibly matching TRBD1 (6 bases). The V end was cut by 6 bases, the J end by 9 bases, with 12 bases between. Germline values: CDR1 DFQATT, CDR2 SNEGSKA (reference sequence). This CDR3 has 11 amino acids. CDR3 DNA: TGCAGTGCACACAGGGTCGGCACCATATATTTT. Translating gives CSAHRVGTIYF.

In this sample, this clone turned up a few times. V gene TRBV9 combines with J gene TRBJ1-1, with D perhaps matching TRBD1 (5 bases). Germline V lookup: CDR1 SGDLS, CDR2 YYNGEE. This CDR3 is built from 15 residues. V lost 0 bases and J lost 1, with 10 bases in between. Here the CDR3 reads CASSVVQTGNTEAFF. For the CDR3, the DNA is TGTGCCAGCAGCGTAGTCCAAACAGGGAACACTGAAGCTTTCTTT.

The chain recombines TRBV7-3 with TRBJ1-1, with 8 bases that match TRBD1. Germline values: CDR1 SGHTA, CDR2 FQGTGA. V trimming: 2 bases; J trimming: 0 bases; junction bases outside the gene matches: 8. The CDR3 extends over 17 amino acids. The CDR3 DNA reads as TGTGCCAGCAGCTTATATGGCAGGGGGCGAATGAACACTGAAGCTTTCTTT. Encoded protein: CASSLYGRGRMNTEAFF.

This rearrangement joins TRBV18 to TRBJ2-7; TRBD1 is a possible D gene (6 bases). Germline CDR1 and CDR2: KGHSH and LQKENI. Trimming removed 3 bases at V and 3 bases at J, with 12 bases between. This CDR3 is 14 amino acids long. CDR3 amino acids: CASSPRDINYEQYF. The CDR3, as DNA: TGTGCCAGCTCACCCCGGGACATCAACTACGAGCAGTACTTC.

CDR3 coding DNA: TGTGCCAGTAGTCTGGGGGGAAATGAGCAGTTCTTC. Residues: CASSLGGNEQFF. The J gene is TRBJ2-1, the V gene TRBV19; weak D call: TRBD2 (6 bases). Trimming shortened V by 5 bases and J by 7 bases, and 9 bases separated the two germline ends. Germline CDR1 and CDR2: LNHDA and SQIVND (reference sequence). The CDR3 covers 12 residues.

In its sample, this clone was seen a few times. The chain joins TRBV19 to TRBJ1-4; D not certain. Deletions cut 5 bases from V and 5 bases from J, with 6 bases between. Per the germline V gene, CDR1 is LNHDA and CDR2 is SQIVND (reference sequence). The CDR3 spans 12 residues. The CDR3 DNA reads TGTGCCAGTAGTTTCGGGAATGAAAAACTGTTTTTT. Translated: CASSFGNEKLFF.

The chain recombines TRBV29-1 with TRBJ1-4; 7 positions agree with TRBD1. The J segment lost 8 bases and the V segment lost 6 bases, leaving 15 bases of the junction unmatched. Germline assignment: CDR1 SQVTM and CDR2 ANQGSEA. CDR3 length: 15 amino acids. CDR3 sequence: CSVARGKGEGEKLFF. The CDR3 DNA sequence: TGCAGCGTCGCCAGGGGGAAGGGAGAGGGGGAAAAACTGTTTTTT.

The chain joins TRBV10-3 to TRBJ1-2; 9 bases match TRBD1. Germline V lookup: CDR1 ENHRY, CDR2 SYGVKD. The CDR3 consists of 16 residues. The junction had 15 bases not matched to a gene; V was cut back by 11 bases and J by 2 bases. CDR3 protein: CAHRQGELVENYGYTF. The CDR3 DNA follows: TGTGCCCACAGACAGGGGGAATTGGTCGAGAACTATGGCTACACCTTC.

This clone has a single count. The chain employs TRBV19 and TRBJ2-1, with TRBD2 identical over 9 bases. The CDR3 spans 15 residues. V lost 5 bases, J lost 4 bases, and 6 bases stayed unmatched. Germline V CDR1 and CDR2: LNHDA, SQIVND (reference sequence). DNA of the CDR3: TGTGCCAGTAGTCTCGATAGCGGGGGATACAATGAGCAGTTCTTC. Amino acid sequence: CASSLDSGGYNEQFF. Looking up the rest from reference TRBV19 and TRBJ2-1 gives the full variable domain: DGGITQSPKYLFRKEGQNVTLSCEQNLNHDAMYWYRQDPGQGLRLIYYSQIVNDFQKGDIAEGYSVSREKKESFPLTVTSAQKNPTAFYLCASSLDSGGYNEQFFGPGTRLTVL.

The chain combines TRBV9 with TRBJ2-3, with D perhaps TRBD2 (5 bases). Germline lookup yields CDR1 SGDLS and CDR2 YYNGEE. V gave up 3 bases and J gave up 6 bases, with 14 bases separating them. The CDR3 covers 14 residues. The CDR3 protein is CASSAVLRGDTQYF. CDR3 sequence (DNA): TGTGCCAGCAGCGCGGTCCTCCGAGGGGATACGCAGTATTTT.

This clone turned up a few times. The chain has TRBV9 and TRBJ2-3; no clear D gene. The germline gives CDR1 SGDLS, CDR2 YYNGEE. CDR3 length: 12 residues. V was shortened by 3 bases and J by 0 bases, with 2 bases between the two germline ends. Written as DNA, the CDR3 is TGTGCCAGCAGCGCAAGCACAGATACGCAGTATTTT. Encoded protein: CASSASTDTQYF.

This chain connects TRBV11-1 to TRBJ1-6, with D possibly matching TRBD1 (5 bases). V shed 5 bases and J shed 7 bases, with 15 bases lying between them. The CDR3 runs to 15 residues. Per the germline V gene, CDR1 is SGHAT and CDR2 is FQDESV (reference sequence). Here the CDR3 reads CASSRTGTYNSPLHF. Written as DNA, the CDR3 is TGTGCCAGCAGCCGAACCGGGACTTACAATTCACCCCTCCACTTT.

This clone was counted between two and nine times. The chain links TRBV28 to TRBJ1-5; D remains unclear. Per germline, CDR1 MDHEN and CDR2 SYDVKM. The V end was cut by 10 bases, the J end by 5 bases, with 6 bases between. The CDR3 totals 10 residues. CDR3 coding DNA: TGTGCCATCGGGTATCAGCCCCAGCATTTT. Translation: CAIGYQPQHF.

The chain recombines TRBV7-6 with TRBJ1-1; 8 bases line up with TRBD1. The germline CDR1 and CDR2 sequences are SGHVS and FNYEAQ. V trimming: 0 bases; J trimming: 1 base; junction bases outside the gene matches: 7. The CDR3 is 17 amino acids. The DNA of the CDR3 is TGTGCCAGCAGCTTAGCCAAACTTGGGACAGGGAACACTGAAGCTTTCTTT. As protein: CASSLAKLGTGNTEAFF.

The rearrangement uses TRBV9 and TRBJ2-5; possibly TRBD2 for D (6 bases). The CDR3 contains 15 residues. Per germline, CDR1 SGDLS and CDR2 YYNGEE. The V end lost 3 bases, the J end lost 5 bases, and 17 bases lay between the germline ends. The CDR3 nucleotides are TGTGCCAGCAGCGGAACGGGGCATGGGGGGGAGACCCAGTACTTC. This encodes CASSGTGHGGETQYF.

The chain employs TRBV28 and TRBJ2-6, with a tentative D call TRBD2 (5 bases). Trimming left V 3 bases short and J 2 bases short, with 8 bases between. This CDR3 comprises 15 residues. Germline V gives CDR1 MDHEN, CDR2 SYDVKM. The CDR3 coding sequence is TGTGCCAGCAGTTTCGGGGAAACTGGGGCCAACGTCCTGACTTTC. Translating it yields CASSFGETGANVLTF.

Here the CDR3 DNA reads TGTGCCAGCAGTTTTCTCAGGGCTTCCTCCTACGAGCAGTACTTC. Protein: CASSFLRASSYEQYF. The chain has TRBV6-5 and TRBJ2-7, with D tentatively TRBD1 (5 bases). The V gene lost 4 bases and the J gene lost 0 bases, with 13 bases spanning the gap. Germline assignment: CDR1 MNHEY and CDR2 SVGAGI. The CDR3 runs 15 residues.

The sample holds a few counts of this clone. V usage is TRBV19 and J usage is TRBJ2-3; D is ambiguous. V dropped 2 bases and J dropped 6 bases, with 3 bases sitting between them. Germline V gene sequence: CDR1 LNHDA, CDR2 SQIVND (reference sequence). CDR3 length: 11 amino acids. Written as DNA, the CDR3 is TGTGCCAGTAGTATAACTGATACGCAGTATTTT. Translated, it gives CASSITDTQYF.

The table lists this clone with a few counts. Other DNA sequences in the sample encode the same CDR3. The chain employs TRBV4-1 and TRBJ2-2; 11 nucleotides align to TRBD1. With 4 bases clipped from V and 2 bases from J, the junction kept 3 bases outside the gene matches. The CDR3 length is 16 residues. Per the germline V gene, CDR1 is MGHRA and CDR2 is YSYEKL. The CDR3 loop reads CASSLGQGANTGELFF. The CDR3, as DNA: TGCGCCAGCAGCCTAGGACAGGGGGCTAACACCGGGGAGCTGTTTTTT.

This clone was observed once. The rearrangement links TRBV14 to TRBJ1-1; D remains unclear. The length of the CDR3 is 14 residues. Trimming left V 0 bases short and J 2 bases short, with 7 bases between. Germline loops: CDR1 SGHDN, CDR2 FVKESK. In nucleotides, the CDR3 is TGTGCCAGCAGCCAAGATGAGGCCAACACTGAAGCTTTCTTT. Amino acids: CASSQDEANTEAFF.

This chain uses TRBV11-3 with TRBJ2-1, with a possible D match to TRBD2 (6 bases). Looked up from germline, CDR1 is SGHNT and CDR2 is YENEEA. V shed 4 bases and J shed 6 bases, with 19 bases lying between them. There are 16 residues in the CDR3. CDR3 DNA sequence: TGTGCCAGCAGCTCCCTCACCGGGAGAGCAGTCAATGAGCAGTTCTTC. This codes for CASSSLTGRAVNEQFF.

This chain uses TRBV11-2 with TRBJ2-2; 7 bases align to TRBD1. The CDR3 runs to 15 residues. V lost 5 bases and J lost 5; bases outside the gene matches: 8. The V gene's germline CDR1 is SGHAT and CDR2 FQNNGV. The chain's CDR3 is CASSNRTGATGELFF. For the CDR3, the DNA is TGTGCCAGCAGCAACCGGACAGGCGCTACCGGGGAGCTGTTTTTT.

This clone has only a few counts. The J gene is TRBJ2-3, the V gene TRBV6-5, with D possibly TRBD2 on 6 matching bases. The CDR3 length is 14 residues. The V gene's germline CDR1 is MNHEY and CDR2 SVGAGI. Trimming shortened V by 5 bases and J by 2 bases, and 11 bases separated the two germline ends. CDR3 sequence: CASSGGLATDTQYF. CDR3 nucleotides: TGTGCCAGCAGTGGGGGACTGGCCACAGATACGCAGTATTTT.

CDR3 in amino acids: CASSPDGRVAYNSPLHF. The CDR3 bases are TGTGCCAGCTCCCCTGACGGCAGGGTGGCCTATAATTCACCCCTCCACTTT. J is TRBJ1-6 and V is TRBV18, with D possibly being TRBD1 (5 bases). The CDR3 is 17 amino acids. V was pared by 6 bases and J by 2 bases, with 17 bases between. From germline, CDR1 is KGHSH and CDR2 LQKENI.

This clone was detected only once. This chain joins TRBV19 and TRBJ2-7; D possibly corresponds to TRBD1 (5 bases). CDR1 is LNHDA and CDR2 is SQIVND in the germline V gene (reference sequence). With 6 bases removed from V and 2 bases from J, the gap between germline ends came to 17 bases. The CDR3 sequence is 15 residues long. The CDR3 reads CASSPESGATYEQYF. The CDR3 DNA is TGTGCCAGTAGCCCCGAATCTGGGGCCACCTACGAGCAGTACTTC.

The chain employs TRBV5-6 and TRBJ1-1; the match to TRBD1 covers 7 bases. Germline trimming cut 4 bases from V and 0 bases from J; bases unmatched to any gene: 12. The germline V gene has CDR1 SGHDT and CDR2 YYEEEE. CDR3 length equals 17 residues. CDR3 sequence (DNA): TGTGCCAGCAGCCCGGGGTGGTCAGGGGGAATGAACACTGAAGCTTTCTTT. Translation gives CASSPGWSGGMNTEAFF.

This clone was seen only a few times. The chain couples TRBV9 to TRBJ1-1; 7 bases are shared with TRBD1. Germline CDR1 is SGDLS and CDR2 is YYNGEE. This CDR3 spans 14 amino acids. The ends lost 3 bases at V and 2 bases at J; junction bases unmatched: 4. In DNA form, the CDR3 reads TGTGCCAGCAGCGAACAGGGGAGAAACACTGAAGCTTTCTTT. Its protein is CASSEQGRNTEAFF. Looking up the rest from reference TRBV9 and TRBJ1-1 gives the full variable domain: DSGVTQTPKHLITATGQRVTLRCSPRSGDLSVYWYQQSLDQGLQFLIQYYNGEERAKGNILERFSAQQFPDLHSELNLSSLELGDSALYFCASSEQGRNTEAFFGQGTRLTVV.

The chain joins TRBV7-6 to TRBJ2-3, with D possibly TRBD2 on 5 matching bases. Trimming removed 5 bases at V and 2 bases at J, with 17 bases between. CDR1 and CDR2 from the germline V gene are SGHVS and FNYEAQ. The CDR3 has 16 amino acids. This CDR3 reads CASSQDSYGVTDTQYF. The DNA for the CDR3 is TGTGCCAGCAGCCAGGACTCATATGGGGTCACAGATACGCAGTATTTT.

The chain recombines TRBV2 with TRBJ1-5, with 7 bases lining up with TRBD1. The V gene's germline CDR1 is SNHLY and CDR2 FYNNEI. The CDR3 totals 15 residues. The junction had 9 bases not matched to a gene; V was cut back by 4 bases and J by 6 bases. CDR3 loop: CASSGTGRLGQPQHF. CDR3 DNA sequence: TGTGCCAGCAGTGGGACAGGTAGATTGGGTCAGCCCCAGCATTTT.

This clone has just one count. This chain's CDR3 is CASRTSGGADGELFF. The DNA of the CDR3 is TGTGCCAGCAGGACTAGCGGGGGGGCCGACGGGGAGCTGTTTTTT. The rearrangement joins TRBV27 to TRBJ2-2, with 14 bases lining up with TRBD2. V was pared by 6 bases and J by 7 bases, with 4 bases of the junction left unmatched. This CDR3 is built from 15 residues. CDR1 MNHEY and CDR2 SMNVEV come from the germline V gene (reference sequence).

This CDR3 is CASSVRYSGELFF. The CDR3 DNA follows: TGTGCCAGCAGCGTCAGATATTCCGGGGAGCTGTTTTTT. V is TRBV9 and J is TRBJ2-2; D is undetermined. Germline assignment: CDR1 SGDLS and CDR2 YYNGEE. Trimming stripped 2 bases from V and 6 bases from J, with 8 bases between. The CDR3 loop spans 13 amino acids.